This T cell receptor beta chain was profiled in a study of T cell repertoires in cytomegalovirus infection. Study findings and constraints: The ex vivo response showed dominance by HLA-C-restricted CMV-specific TCR beta clonotypes.

This clonotype occurred many times. The antigen remains undetermined. There are 14 residues in the CDR3. The V gene's germline CDR1 is SGHTA and CDR2 FQGNSA. V lost 4 bases, J lost 1 base, and 10 bases lay in between. TCRdb re-called the reads with MiXCR, one entry per CDR3 protein. The sample yields over 300,000 distinct CDR3 sequences, more than 8% seen once. This receptor was identified in a human donor in good health (CMV status not recorded). Some clones in this sample may be carry-over from other donors' samples. The chain links TRBV7-2 to TRBJ1-1; maybe TRBD1 (6 bases). The sequenced sample consisted of PBMCs. DNA of the CDR3: TGTGCCAGCAGCTCCGGGACATGGAACACTGAAGCTTTCTTT. This codes for CASSSGTWNTEAFF.